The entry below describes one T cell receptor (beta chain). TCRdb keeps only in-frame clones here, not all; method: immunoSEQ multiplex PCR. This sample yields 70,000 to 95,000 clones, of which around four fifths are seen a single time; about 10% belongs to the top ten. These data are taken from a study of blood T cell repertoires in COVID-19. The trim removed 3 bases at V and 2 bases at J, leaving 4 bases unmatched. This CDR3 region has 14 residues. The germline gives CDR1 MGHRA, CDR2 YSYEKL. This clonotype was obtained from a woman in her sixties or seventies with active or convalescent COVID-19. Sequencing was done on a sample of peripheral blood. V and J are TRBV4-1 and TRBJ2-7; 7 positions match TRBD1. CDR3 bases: TGCGCCAGCAGCCACCGGGACAGTGCCTACGAGCAGTACTTC. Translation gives CASSHRDSAYEQYF.